The next 20 T cell receptor beta chains were all read from a single sample in a study of Tregs in tolerant kidney transplant recipients. Generated by immunoSEQ multiplex PCR, the TCRdb table keeps only in-frame clones and is missing some. In the table there are around 70,000 clones, 80% to 95% of which are singletons. The specimen comprised CD8+ T cells from blood, sampled before the transplant. Every receptor here comes from a human donor who received a combined kidney and bone marrow transplant.

This rearrangement joins TRBV9 to TRBJ2-3, with D possibly matching TRBD2 (5 bases). V gave up 4 bases and J gave up 3 bases, with 21 bases separating them. CDR1 and CDR2 (germline): SGDLS, YYNGEE. CDR3 length equals 17 residues. CDR3 region: CASSPNPSGLLTDTQYF. The CDR3 DNA follows: TGTGCCAGCAGCCCTAATCCGTCGGGGTTGTTGACAGATACGCAGTATTTT.

This chain joins TRBV7-8 and TRBJ2-7, with 9 bases that match TRBD1. The CDR3 loop spans 15 amino acids. With 5 bases clipped from V and 5 bases from J, the junction kept 10 bases outside the gene matches. The germline V gene has CDR1 SGHVS and CDR2 FQNEAQ. The CDR3 coding sequence is TGTGCCAGCAGCCAGTGGGGGGGACAGGGCGACGAGCAGTACTTC. Its protein is CASSQWGGQGDEQYF.

The rearrangement uses TRBV7-9 and TRBJ1-5, with 9 bases lining up with TRBD1. Per germline, CDR1 SEHNR and CDR2 FQNEAQ (reference sequence). The CDR3 has 19 amino acids. The V and J ends lost 1 base and 0 bases, in that order; junction bases with no gene match: 10. This CDR3 reads CASSLGFGQGIDSNQPQHF. The CDR3 DNA reads as TGTGCCAGCAGCTTAGGGTTCGGACAGGGGATTGATAGCAATCAGCCCCAGCATTTT.

CDR3 loop: CASSLALGGELFF. CDR3 nucleotides: TGTGCCAGCAGCTTGGCCCTCGGGGGGGAGCTGTTTTTT. The chain uses TRBV5-4 and TRBJ2-2; no clear D. Trimming cost V 0 bases and J 8 bases, with 8 bases left between them. CDR3 length: 13 amino acids. Germline lookup yields CDR1 SGHNT and CDR2 YYREEE (reference sequence).

CDR3 DNA sequence: TGCAGCGTTCCCCGAGGGGACAGGGGTCTAGGTGAGCAGTTCTTC. Translated: CSVPRGDRGLGEQFF. The chain couples TRBV29-1 to TRBJ2-1, with 10 bases lining up with TRBD1. The CDR3 covers 15 residues. V shed 5 bases and J 9 bases; nucleotides not matched to a gene: 13. Germline values: CDR1 SQVTM, CDR2 ANQGSEA.

The chain employs TRBV2 and TRBJ2-1; D possibly corresponds to TRBD2 (6 bases). Between the trimmed V and J ends, which lost 3 bases and 4 bases, there was a span of 16 bases. The germline V gene has CDR1 SNHLY and CDR2 FYNNEI. The CDR3 has 16 residues. CDR3 residues: CASSEPAGGDYNEQFF. CDR3 nucleotides: TGTGCCAGCAGTGAGCCAGCCGGGGGTGATTACAATGAGCAGTTCTTC.

The chain recombines TRBV7-8 with TRBJ1-2; 10 nucleotides align to TRBD1. This CDR3 has 14 residues. With V trimmed by 4 bases and J by 4 bases, 3 bases remained unmatched. CDR1 and CDR2 (germline): SGHVS, FQNEAQ. The CDR3 DNA reads as TGTGCCAGCAGCTCCGGGACAGGGGTCTATGGCTACACCTTC. Translating it yields CASSSGTGVYGYTF.

Remarks on this clone: At the DNA level, this CDR3 is encoded by other sequences in the same sample as well. This chain connects TRBV28 to TRBJ1-2; TRBD1 might be the D (5 bases). Germline lookup yields CDR1 MDHEN and CDR2 SYDVKM. CDR3 length: 15 amino acids. Between the trimmed V and J ends, which lost 6 bases and 3 bases, there was a span of 17 bases. The CDR3 DNA reads as TGTGCCAGCAGCTCCCCGGACATAATTGACTATGGCTACACCTTC. Protein: CASSSPDIIDYGYTF.

The chain combines TRBV6-6 with TRBJ2-7, with D possibly matching TRBD2 (5 bases). Germline V gene data show CDR1 as MNHNY and CDR2 as SVGAGI (reference sequence). CDR3 size: 14 residues. Trimming shortened V by 2 bases and J by 1 base, and 9 bases separated the two germline ends. CDR3 nucleotide sequence: TGTGCCAGCAGTTACGGAGGTCGATCCTACGAGCAGTACTTC. Amino acids: CASSYGGRSYEQYF.

Only a few counts were recorded for this clone. The chain employs TRBV11-2 and TRBJ2-7, with D uncertain. The ends were cut back, 1 base at V and 3 bases at J, with 4 bases in the middle. CDR1 is SGHAT and CDR2 is FQNNGV in the germline V gene. This CDR3 contains 12 residues. This chain's CDR3 is CASSLVGYEQYF. The DNA for the CDR3 is TGTGCCAGCAGCTTAGTCGGCTACGAGCAGTACTTC.

This chain connects TRBV10-3 to TRBJ2-1; perhaps TRBD1 as D (5 bases). This CDR3 is 14 amino acids long. Germline CDR1 is ENHRY and CDR2 is SYGVKD. Trimming left V 7 bases short and J 4 bases short, with 14 bases between. The CDR3 sequence is CAIIDTGLYNEQFF. The CDR3 DNA reads as TGTGCCATCATCGATACAGGCCTATACAATGAGCAGTTCTTC.

This chain links TRBV29-1 with TRBJ1-2; TRBD1 agrees at 9 bases. The CDR3 sequence is 12 residues long. The germline V gene encodes CDR1 SQVTM and CDR2 ANQGSEA. The ends lost 3 bases at V and 7 bases at J; junction bases unmatched: 3. The CDR3 DNA follows: TGCAGCGTTGATAACAGGGGGCTTGGCTACACCTTC. This gives the protein CSVDNRGLGYTF.

This chain connects TRBV11-2 to TRBJ2-3, with 11 bases matching TRBD1. The V segment lost 1 base and the J segment 8 bases; nucleotides outside the gene matches: 5. Germline V gene lookup returns CDR1 SGHAT and CDR2 FQNNGV. The length of the CDR3 is 15 residues. CDR3 nucleotide sequence: TGTGCCAGCAGCTTAGGGACAGGGGGCTTGGGTACGCAGTATTTT. Translation gives CASSLGTGGLGTQYF.

Concerning this clone: The junction departs from germline at one end; a sequencing error may be responsible. The same CDR3 also results from other DNA sequences found in this sample. The chain uses TRBV30 and TRBJ1-1; tentatively, D is TRBD1 (6 bases). Germline V gene sequence: CDR1 GTSNPN, CDR2 SVGIG (reference sequence). This CDR3 has 13 residues. CDR3 residues: CAWAGQMNTEAFF. The CDR3 region has the DNA TGTGCCTGGGCAGGACAGATGAATACTGAAGCTTTCTTT.

The V gene is TRBV29-1, the J gene TRBJ2-1; the D gene is possibly TRBD1 (5 bases). The CDR3 has 17 amino acids. With 0 bases removed from V and 1 base from J, the gap between germline ends came to 16 bases. Germline-derived CDR1 and CDR2 are SQVTM and ANQGSEA. CDR3 in amino acids: CSVEELIQAGSYNEQFF. The CDR3 coding sequence is TGCAGCGTTGAAGAATTGATCCAGGCAGGGTCCTACAATGAGCAGTTCTTC.

This clone was seen just once. The rearrangement links TRBV5-5 to TRBJ2-1, with 7 nucleotides matching TRBD2. The V segment lost 3 bases and the J segment 2 bases; nucleotides outside the gene matches: 5. CDR3 length: 15 amino acids. Germline assignment: CDR1 SGHKS and CDR2 YYEKEE (reference sequence). CDR3 protein: CASSSSGTPYNEQFF. The CDR3 DNA sequence: TGTGCCAGCAGCTCCAGCGGGACCCCCTACAATGAGCAGTTCTTC.

The chain couples TRBV9 to TRBJ1-2; D perhaps matches TRBD1 (5 bases). CDR3 length: 17 residues. Germline loops: CDR1 SGDLS, CDR2 YYNGEE. Trimming took 4 bases from V and 4 from J, leaving 23 bases between them. This chain's CDR3 is CASSSSPRADSGYGYTF. The DNA for the CDR3 is TGTGCCAGCAGCTCCTCCCCCAGGGCAGATTCTGGCTATGGCTACACCTTC.

CDR3 protein: CASSVGTSGGYEQYF. The CDR3 DNA follows: TGTGCCAGCAGCGTTGGGACTAGCGGAGGCTACGAGCAGTACTTC. The chain couples TRBV9 to TRBJ2-7, with 11 nucleotides matching TRBD2. With 2 bases clipped from V and 3 bases from J, the junction kept 4 bases outside the gene matches. Germline V gene lookup returns CDR1 SGDLS and CDR2 YYNGEE. The CDR3 spans 15 residues.

CDR3 coding DNA: TGTGCCAGCAGTTTAGGCAGGGGTAACACTGAAGCTTTCTTT. Residues: CASSLGRGNTEAFF. The rearrangement uses TRBV28 and TRBJ1-1; the D gene is possibly TRBD1 (6 bases). V shed 2 bases and J shed 2 bases, with 9 bases lying between them. Germline V gives CDR1 MDHEN, CDR2 SYDVKM. This CDR3 is built from 14 residues. Based on the CDR3 plus reference TRBV28 and TRBJ1-1, the full variable domain is DVKVTQSSRYLVKRTGEKVFLECVQDMDHENMFWYRQDPGLGLRLIYFSYDVKMKEKGDIPEGYSVSREKKERFSLILESASTNQTSMYLCASSLGRGNTEAFFGQGTRLTVV.

The chain recombines TRBV5-4 with TRBJ2-5, with 7 bases matching TRBD2. Germline values: CDR1 SGHNT, CDR2 YYREEE (reference sequence). CDR3 length equals 15 residues. Trimming took 4 bases from V and 4 from J; bases not matched to a gene: 10. This CDR3 reads CASSPGGGGGETQYF. CDR3 bases: TGTGCCAGCAGCCCCGGAGGTGGCGGGGGAGAGACCCAGTACTTC.